This T cell receptor beta chain was captured by sequencing in a study of shared clonotypes between healthy human individuals. Study results and caveats: Expectations were that clonotype sharing among donors would be affected by sequencing depth.

The germline V gene encodes CDR1 SGHTA and CDR2 FQGTGA. The CDR3 sequence is 13 residues long. V trimming: 5 bases; J trimming: 5 bases; junction bases outside the gene matches: 4. In the case of this clone: Its antigen is not known.

Genomic DNA of every subset was divided equally among multiple immunoSEQ plates. Spread over ten immunoSEQ deep assay plates, unsorted PBMC DNA underwent sequencing. Some clones are missing from TCRdb's copy, which holds only in-frame ones; the method was immunoSEQ multiplex PCR. The sample records about half a million clones, 60% to 85% being singletons. Every one of the donors was a Caucasian adult that lived in Nashville, Tennessee. This sequence originates from a middle-aged woman in good health. Some clones in this sample may be carry-over from other donors' samples. The sample comprised PBMCs. The V gene is TRBV7-3, the J gene TRBJ1-1; TRBD1 matches 8 bases. In DNA form, the CDR3 reads TGTGCCAGCAGCCGGACAGGGAAGACTGAAGCTTTCTTT. This translates into CASSRTGKTEAFF.